The 21 T cell receptor beta chains given below trace back to one sample, sequenced in a study of tumor-infiltrating lymphocytes in primary liver carcinoma (dated by TCRdb to 2016 to 2017). Total RNA and DNA were co-extracted without cell sorting from 20-30 mg of bulk tissue using the AllPrep DNA/RNA mini kit. The listed sequencing device is Illumina HiSeq 2500. Using a constant-region primer and ProtoScript II reverse transcriptase, TCRbeta-specific cDNA was reverse-transcribed from approximately 500 ng total RNA. The TCRbeta libraries were prepared through three rounds of nested multiplex PCR following a slightly modified ARM-PCR procedure. The first two PCR rounds used multiplex TRBV1-TRBV30 forward primers with a Cbeta reverse primer, each for roughly 10 cycles. Starting from the raw public reads, TCRdb applied fastp trimming at Q25, assembled clones with MiXCR and retained in-frame beta chains. Every CDR3 protein is listed once, alongside the most common genes and DNA of its rows. The sample table records approximately 110,000 distinct CDR3 sequences; around 60% of these occur just once. Roughly 8.8% of the sample rests with the top ten.

The specimen sequenced was liver tumor tissue from sampling region 1. This sample's cell subset or site label indicates: tumor region T1, superior pole. The receptors originated from an older woman with primary liver carcinoma and hepatitis B virus infection.

Only a few counts were recorded for this clonotype. J is TRBJ2-7 and V is TRBV11-2; TRBD1 matches at 7 bases. Germline values: CDR1 SGHAT, CDR2 FQNNGV. V lost 2 bases, J lost 5 bases, and 9 bases stayed unmatched. The CDR3 has 15 residues. The CDR3 loop reads CASSLRRQGMDEQYF. The CDR3 bases are TGTGCCAGCAGCTTACGCCGACAGGGTATGGACGAGCAGTACTTC.

Notes on this clonotype: A much more abundant neighbour one base away suggests this may be a read error. The V and J genes are TRBV29-1 and TRBJ2-7; D gene uncertain. There are 12 residues in the CDR3. CDR1 is SQVTM and CDR2 is ANQGSEA in the germline V gene. CDR3: CSVGDTLYVQYF. DNA of the CDR3: TGCAGCGTTGGTGACACCTTATACGTGCAGTACTTC.

About this clonotype: A read error may account for a junction end that differs from germline. V and J are TRBV11-2 and TRBJ1-6; D call uncertain. CDR3 length: 15 amino acids. Germline V gene sequence: CDR1 SGHAT, CDR2 FQNNGV. Here the CDR3 DNA reads TGTACCAGTAGCTTAGCCCGGGCATTAAATTCACCCCTCCACTTT. Translated: CTSSLARALNSPLHF.

As concerns this clonotype: A junction boundary mismatches the germline segment, possibly from a read error. This sequence joins TRBV4-2 and TRBJ2-7; D unresolved. CDR3 length equals 14 residues. Germline V gives CDR1 LGHNA, CDR2 YNFKEQ. The CDR3 DNA sequence: TGTGCCAGCAGCCAAGAGGATGGTTGGGAAGAGCTGTACTTC. Its translation is CASSQEDGWEELYF.

Notes on this clonotype: Its ends do not fully match the called genes, so a read error is possible. The genes are TRBV5-6 and TRBJ1-5; a weak D match, TRBD1 (6 bases). Germline V gene data show CDR1 as SGHDT and CDR2 as YYEEEE. The CDR3 is 15 amino acids. This chain's CDR3 is CAGSTIQGTNQLQHF. The CDR3 nucleotides read TGTGCCGGCAGCACTATACAGGGCACCAATCAGCTCCAGCATTTT.

The table lists this clonotype with a few counts. CDR3 amino acids: CASSPGPRSTDTQYF. The DNA of the CDR3 is TGTGCCAGCAGCCCCGGGCCTAGGAGCACAGATACGCAGTATTTT. The rearrangement joins TRBV13 to TRBJ2-3; no clear D gene. CDR1 and CDR2 (germline): PRHDT, FYEKMQ (reference sequence). The CDR3 runs 15 residues. V was shortened by 5 bases and J by 0 bases, with 12 bases between the two germline ends. Combining the CDR3 with reference TRBV13 and TRBJ2-3 gives the whole variable domain AAGVIQSPRHLIKEKRETATLKCYPIPRHDTVYWYQQGPGQDPQFLISFYEKMQSDKGSIPDRFSAQQFSDYHSELNMSSLELGDSALYFCASSPGPRSTDTQYFGPGTRLTVL.

Points on this clonotype: A much bigger clone sits one base away, suggesting this may be a read error. This rearrangement joins TRBV4-1 to TRBJ2-7, with D uncertain. The CDR3 runs 11 residues. V lost 2 bases, J lost 5 bases, and 4 bases lay in between. Germline values: CDR1 MGHRA, CDR2 YSYEKL. The CDR3 sequence: CASSQNHEQYF. In nucleotides, the CDR3 is TGCGCCAGCAGCCAAAACCACGAGCAGTACTTC.

Here the CDR3 reads CASGSRAQTYEQYF. The CDR3 DNA reads TGTGCCAGCGGCTCCCGGGCTCAAACCTACGAGCAGTACTTC. This rearrangement joins TRBV5-8 to TRBJ2-7; D gene uncertain. Germline V gene lookup returns CDR1 SGHTS and CDR2 YDEGEE. This CDR3 contains 14 residues. V lost 7 bases and J lost 2, with 16 bases in between.

On this clonotype: One junction end does not reproduce the germline sequence, and a read error may be involved. The chain uses TRBV11-2 and TRBJ2-5; tentative D call: TRBD1 (6 bases). The CDR3 spans 15 residues. CDR1 is SGHAT and CDR2 is FQNNGV in the germline V gene. Written as DNA, the CDR3 is TGTGACAGCAGCAAAAGGCCGGACAGACAAGAGACCCAGTACTTC. It is translated as CDSSKRPDRQETQYF.

V gene TRBV7-9 combines with J gene TRBJ2-5, with D unclear. Germline CDR1 SEHNR, CDR2 FQNEAQ (reference sequence). Trimming cost V 7 bases and J 2 bases, with 8 bases left between them. CDR3 length: 12 residues. The CDR3 DNA reads as TGTGCCAGCAATGAAGTGCAAGAGACCCAGTACTTC. Translated: CASNEVQETQYF.

The J gene is TRBJ1-4, the V gene TRBV28; no reliable D call. There are 11 residues in the CDR3. Germline CDR1 MDHEN, CDR2 SYDVKM. V shed 7 bases and J shed 8 bases, with 8 bases lying between them. The CDR3 spells CASNVQEKLFF. The CDR3 DNA sequence: TGTGCCAGCAATGTACAGGAAAAACTGTTTTTT.

This clonotype was observed once. At one boundary the junction diverges from the germline segment, which might be a read error. The chain has TRBV11-2 and TRBJ2-1; 8 bases are shared with TRBD2. Per the germline V gene, CDR1 is SGHAT and CDR2 is FQNNGV. This CDR3 is built from 17 residues. CDR3: CANSMRLPGGPGDEQFF. CDR3 DNA: TGTGCCAACAGCATGAGACTACCGGGAGGGCCGGGGGATGAGCAGTTCTTC. The variable domain in full, completed from reference TRBV11-2 and TRBJ2-1, reads EAGVAQSPRYKIIEKRQSVAFWCNPISGHATLYWYQQILGQGPKLLIQFQNNGVVDDSQLPKDRFSAERLKGVDSTLKIQPAKLEDSAVYLCANSMRLPGGPGDEQFFGPGTRLTVL.

This clonotype came up once. The rearrangement joins TRBV29-1 to TRBJ2-5, with a tentative D call TRBD1 (6 bases). CDR3 size: 12 residues. Trimming left V 6 bases short and J 3 bases short, with 11 bases between. Germline CDR1 SQVTM, CDR2 ANQGSEA. This chain's CDR3 is CSVGQPKETQYF. In DNA form, the CDR3 reads TGCAGCGTAGGACAGCCTAAAGAGACCCAGTACTTC.

Concerning this clonotype: A much larger clone sits a single nucleotide away, making a read error possible. The rearrangement uses TRBV6-5 and TRBJ2-1; TRBD2 is a possible D gene (5 bases). The CDR3 is 15 residues long. Germline values: CDR1 MNHEY, CDR2 SVGAGI. The CDR3 region is CASSDGIRSYNVQFF. DNA of the CDR3: TGTGCCAGCAGCGACGGGATTCGGTCCTACAATGTGCAGTTCTTC.

On this clonotype: A junction end diverges from the germline sequence, so it may reflect a read error. The V and J genes are TRBV5-4 and TRBJ2-5; D is possibly TRBD1 or TRBD2 (5 bases each). Germline V CDR1 and CDR2: SGHNT, YYREEE (reference sequence). The CDR3 runs 15 residues. CDR3 DNA: TGTGCCAGCAGCTTGGTGGGGGTTCGACAAGTGACCCGGTACTTC. Translated, it gives CASSLVGVRQVTRYF.

This clonotype appeared many times. At one end the junction does not follow the germline gene, possibly because of a read error. The chain has TRBV10-1 and TRBJ2-7; D unclear. Germline V gene lookup returns CDR1 WNHNN and CDR2 SYGVQD (reference sequence). The CDR3 is 13 residues long. This CDR3 reads CASSEHLDGLQSF. CDR3 DNA: TGCGCCAGCAGTGAACACCTGGACGGCCTTCAGAGCTTC.

A remark on this clonotype: One end of the junction varies from germline; a read error may be responsible. The CDR3 DNA reads as TGTACCAGCAGCTTAGATCGGGAGGATACGCAATATTTT. As protein: CTSSLDREDTQYF. V gene TRBV11-2 combines with J gene TRBJ2-3; 7 bases are a match to TRBD2. Germline assignment: CDR1 SGHAT and CDR2 FQNNGV. There are 13 residues in the CDR3.

Notes on this clonotype: This sequence may be a read error, since a much larger clone differs from it by one base. V gene TRBV5-1 combines with J gene TRBJ2-7; 7 bases align to TRBD1. V shed 4 bases and J 4 bases; nucleotides not matched to a gene: 14. Per the germline V gene, CDR1 is SGHRS and CDR2 is YFSETQ. This CDR3 has 16 residues. CDR3 sequence (DNA): TGCGCCAGCAGCGTACAAACCAGCGACAGGGCTTACGAGCAGTACTTC. This codes for CASSVQTSDRAYEQYF.

Concerning this clonotype: Just one base apart from a much larger clone, this may be a read error. This chain connects TRBV5-1 to TRBJ2-5, with 9 bases that match TRBD2. CDR1 is SGHRS and CDR2 is YFSETQ in the germline V gene. The CDR3 is 14 residues long. Losses at the gene ends were 4 bases for V and 2 bases for J; bases not matched to a gene: 3. The CDR3 nucleotides read TGCGCCAGCAGCGGGACTAGCATACAAGAGACCCAGTACTTC. The encoded protein is CASSGTSIQETQYF.

This clonotype was detected a few times. V is TRBV7-3 and J is TRBJ2-2; D not certain. This CDR3 contains 15 residues. Trimming removed 5 bases at V and 5 bases at J, with 15 bases between. The germline CDR1 and CDR2 sequences are SGHTA and FQGTGA. CDR3 region: CASSPQAAQTGELFF. CDR3 sequence (DNA): TGTGCCAGCAGCCCCCAGGCGGCCCAGACCGGGGAGCTGTTTTTT.

In the case of this clonotype: A much larger clonotype is one base distant, so this may be a read error. The chain links TRBV14 to TRBJ2-7; D is perhaps TRBD1 (6 bases). The length of the CDR3 is 14 residues. Germline CDR1 SGHDN, CDR2 FVKESK. The CDR3 bases are TGTACCAGCAGCCCGGACAGCATCTCCTACGAGCAGTACTTC. This translates into CTSSPDSISYEQYF.